This TCR beta chain appears in the sequencing data of a study of T cells in narcolepsy. General study findings and limits: Comparing one patient's CSF and blood CD4+ clonotypes highlighted HCRT- and TRIB2-specific autoreactive clonotypes.

This clone was detected a few times. What it binds is not known. V dropped 3 bases and J dropped 5; count of bases not matched to a gene: 10. There are 16 residues in the CDR3. Germline V gene lookup returns CDR1 MNHEY and CDR2 SMNVEV (reference sequence). Sequencing used immunoSEQ multiplex PCR; TCRdb keeps in-frame clones, though not all of them. The sample lists 23,000 or so clones, 70% to 90% occurring once. Sequenced material: CD45RA- memory CD4+ T cells from PBMCs. The rearrangement joins TRBV27 to TRBJ1-5; TRBD1 aligns across 7 bases. The source of this sequence is a human donor with narcolepsy. CDR3 sequence (DNA): TGTGCCAGCAGTTTGACAGGGAGGTTACCAGATCAGCCCCAGCATTTT. Its protein product is CASSLTGRLPDQPQHF.